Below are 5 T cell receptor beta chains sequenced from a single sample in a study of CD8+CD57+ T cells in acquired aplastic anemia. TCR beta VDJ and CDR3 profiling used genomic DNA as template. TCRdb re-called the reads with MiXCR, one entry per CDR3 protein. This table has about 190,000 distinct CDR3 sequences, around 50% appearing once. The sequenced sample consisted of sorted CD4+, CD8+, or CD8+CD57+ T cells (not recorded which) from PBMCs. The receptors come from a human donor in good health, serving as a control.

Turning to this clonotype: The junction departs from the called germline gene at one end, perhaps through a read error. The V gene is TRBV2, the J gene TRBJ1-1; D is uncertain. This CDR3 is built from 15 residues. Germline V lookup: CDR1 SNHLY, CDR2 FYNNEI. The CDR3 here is CASRVRHTEYSDQTF. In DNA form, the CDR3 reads TGTGCCAGCCGGGTCCGACACACCGAATATTCCGACCAAACCTTT.

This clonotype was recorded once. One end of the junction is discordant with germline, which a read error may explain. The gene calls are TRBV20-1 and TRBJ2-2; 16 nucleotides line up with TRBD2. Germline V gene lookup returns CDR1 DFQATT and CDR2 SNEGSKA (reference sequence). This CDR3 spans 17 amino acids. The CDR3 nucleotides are TGCAGTGCTAGGGGACTAGCGGGGGGGGCGAACACCGGGGAGCTGTCTTGG. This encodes CSARGLAGGANTGELSW.

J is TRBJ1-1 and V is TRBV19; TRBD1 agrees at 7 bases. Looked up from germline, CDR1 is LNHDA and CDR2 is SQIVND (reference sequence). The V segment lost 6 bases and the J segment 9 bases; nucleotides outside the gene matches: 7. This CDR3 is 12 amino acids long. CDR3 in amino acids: CASRSTGRKAFF. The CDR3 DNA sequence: TGTGCCAGTAGGTCGACAGGGCGGAAAGCTTTCTTT.

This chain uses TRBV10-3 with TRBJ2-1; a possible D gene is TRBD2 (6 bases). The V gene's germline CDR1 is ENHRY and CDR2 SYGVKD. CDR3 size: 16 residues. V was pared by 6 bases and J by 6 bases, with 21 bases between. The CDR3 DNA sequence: TGTGCCATCAGAGCACGGAGGCGGGGACTGGGCAATGAGCAGTTCTTC. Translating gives CAIRARRRGLGNEQFF.

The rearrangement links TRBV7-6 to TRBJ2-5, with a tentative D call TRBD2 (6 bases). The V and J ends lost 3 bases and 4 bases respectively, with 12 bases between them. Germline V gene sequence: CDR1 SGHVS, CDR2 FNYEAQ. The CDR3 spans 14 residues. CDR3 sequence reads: CASSLLARGETQYF. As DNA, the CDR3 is TGTGCCAGCAGCTTGTTGGCGCGGGGAGAGACCCAGTACTTC.